This T cell receptor beta chain was retrieved from a study of STAT3 mutations in large granular lymphocyte leukemia. In regard to this clone: Its target is not known.

General study points: All newly emerging clones after therapy were STAT3 wild type. At least one immunodominant TCR beta clonotype appeared in every T-cell large granular lymphocyte leukemia patient.

Produced via immunoSEQ multiplex PCR; TCRdb's table is partial and in-frame only. Of some 17,000 clones listed, 84% are singletons. The CDR3 has 14 residues. The ends were cut back, 0 bases at V and 4 bases at J, with 10 bases in the middle. Germline CDR1 is MNHEY and CDR2 is SVGAGI. The specimen sequenced was peripheral blood mononuclear cells. This sequence joins TRBV6-5 and TRBJ2-7; D call uncertain. The sequence was collected from a man aged 50 to 60 with T-cell large granular lymphocyte leukemia. Some clones in this sample may be carry-over from other donors' samples. The CDR3, as DNA: TGTGCCAGCAGTTACTCCGAATCCTCGTACGAGCAGTACTTC. This gives the protein CASSYSESSYEQYF.